This TCR beta chain originates from a study of blood T cells in healthy people across ages. Study results and caveats: Higher diversity, along with more naive CD4+ cells, distinguished long-lived donors from aged donors.

With regard to this clonotype: Its antigen is undetermined.

PCR was performed a second time for about 7 to 12 cycles using a sample-barcoded 5' primer and a J-beta primer mix. TCRdb re-called the 5' RACE reads with MiXCR, one entry per CDR3 protein. Of approximately 790,000 distinct CDR3 sequences listed, roughly 60% are singletons. Trimming cost V 4 bases and J 0 bases, with 12 bases left between them. Germline V gene data show CDR1 as SGHDN and CDR2 as FVKESK. The CDR3 is 16 residues long. Sequenced input: blood. This receptor was taken from a man aged 25 to 45 in good health. V usage is TRBV14 and J usage is TRBJ1-4; possibly TRBD1 for D (5 bases). In nucleotides, the CDR3 is TGTGCCAGCAGCCTTGCTGTGGGGGCAACTAATGAAAAACTGTTTTTT. Protein product: CASSLAVGATNEKLFF.